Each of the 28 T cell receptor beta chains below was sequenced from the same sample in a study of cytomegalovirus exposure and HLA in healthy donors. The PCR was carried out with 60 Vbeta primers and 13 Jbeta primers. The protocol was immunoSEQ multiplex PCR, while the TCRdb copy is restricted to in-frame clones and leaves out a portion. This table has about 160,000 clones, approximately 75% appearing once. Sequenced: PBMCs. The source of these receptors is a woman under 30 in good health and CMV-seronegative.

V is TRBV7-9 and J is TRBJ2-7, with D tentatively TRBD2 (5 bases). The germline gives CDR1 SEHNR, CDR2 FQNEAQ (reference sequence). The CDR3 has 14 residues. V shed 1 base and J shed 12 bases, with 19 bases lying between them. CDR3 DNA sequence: TGTGCCAGCAGCTTAGGTCCCGAGCGGTCTCCGCGGTACTTC. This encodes CASSLGPERSPRYF.

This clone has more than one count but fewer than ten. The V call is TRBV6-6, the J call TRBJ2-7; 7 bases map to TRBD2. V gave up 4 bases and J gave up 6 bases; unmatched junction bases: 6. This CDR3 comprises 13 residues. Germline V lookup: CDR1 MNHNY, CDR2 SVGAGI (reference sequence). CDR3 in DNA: TGTGCCAGCAGTTTACCCCCGGGGGGCGAGCAGTACTTC. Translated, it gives CASSLPPGGEQYF.

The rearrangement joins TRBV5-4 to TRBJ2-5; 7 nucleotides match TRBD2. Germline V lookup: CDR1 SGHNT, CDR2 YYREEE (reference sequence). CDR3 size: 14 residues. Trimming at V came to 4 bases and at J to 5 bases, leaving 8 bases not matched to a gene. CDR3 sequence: CASSPTSRGETQYF. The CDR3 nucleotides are TGTGCCAGCAGCCCGACTAGCCGGGGGGAGACCCAGTACTTC.

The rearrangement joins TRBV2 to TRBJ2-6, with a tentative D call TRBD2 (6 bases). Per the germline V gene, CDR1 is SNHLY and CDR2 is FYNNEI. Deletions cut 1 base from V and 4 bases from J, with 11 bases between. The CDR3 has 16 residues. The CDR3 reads CASSEVGAGGANVLTF. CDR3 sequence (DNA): TGTGCCAGCAGTGAAGTTGGGGCGGGAGGGGCCAACGTCCTGACTTTC.

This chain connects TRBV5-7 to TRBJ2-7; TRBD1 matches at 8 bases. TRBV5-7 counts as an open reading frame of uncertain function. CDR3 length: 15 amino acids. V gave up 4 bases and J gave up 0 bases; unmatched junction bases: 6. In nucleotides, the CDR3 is TGTGCCAGCAGCCCGCGGACAGGGAGCTCCTACGAGCAGTACTTC. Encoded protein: CASSPRTGSSYEQYF.

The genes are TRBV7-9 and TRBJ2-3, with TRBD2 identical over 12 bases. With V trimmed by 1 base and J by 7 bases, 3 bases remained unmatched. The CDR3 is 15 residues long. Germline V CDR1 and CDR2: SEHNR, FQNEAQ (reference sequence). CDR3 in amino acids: CASSLVGTSGHTQYF. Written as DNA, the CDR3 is TGTGCCAGCAGCTTAGTAGGGACTAGCGGGCATACGCAGTATTTT.

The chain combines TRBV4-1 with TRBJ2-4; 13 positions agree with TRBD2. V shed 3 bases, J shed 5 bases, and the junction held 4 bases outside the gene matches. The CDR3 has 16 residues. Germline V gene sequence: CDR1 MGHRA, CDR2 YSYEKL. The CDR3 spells CASSHRLAGGQNIQYF. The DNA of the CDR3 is TGCGCCAGCAGCCACAGACTAGCGGGAGGACAAAACATTCAGTACTTC.

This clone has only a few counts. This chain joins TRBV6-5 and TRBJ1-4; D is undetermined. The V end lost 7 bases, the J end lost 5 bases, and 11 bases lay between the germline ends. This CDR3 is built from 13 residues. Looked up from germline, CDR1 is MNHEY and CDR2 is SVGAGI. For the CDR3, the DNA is TGTGCCAGCACTGGGAGTAGGAATGAAAAACTGTTTTTT. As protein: CASTGSRNEKLFF.

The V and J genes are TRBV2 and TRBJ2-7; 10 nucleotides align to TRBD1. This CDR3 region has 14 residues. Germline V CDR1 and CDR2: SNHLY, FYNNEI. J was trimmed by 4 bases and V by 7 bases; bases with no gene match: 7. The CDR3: CASTVTGGVYEQYF. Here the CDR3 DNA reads TGTGCCAGCACAGTGACAGGGGGCGTTTACGAGCAGTACTTC.

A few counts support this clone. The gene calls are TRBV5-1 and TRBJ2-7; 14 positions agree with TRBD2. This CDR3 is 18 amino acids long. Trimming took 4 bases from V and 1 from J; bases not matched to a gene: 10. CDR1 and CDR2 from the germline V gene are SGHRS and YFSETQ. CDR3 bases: TGCGCCAGCAGCGGAAGAGGGACTAGCGGGAGTAGATCCTACGAGCAGTACTTC. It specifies CASSGRGTSGSRSYEQYF. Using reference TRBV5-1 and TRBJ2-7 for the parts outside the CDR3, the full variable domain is KAGVTQTPRYLIKTRGQQVTLSCSPISGHRSVSWYQQTPGQGLQFLFEYFSETQRNKGNFPGRFSGRQFSNSRSEMNVSTLELGDSALYLCASSGRGTSGSRSYEQYFGPGTRLTVT.

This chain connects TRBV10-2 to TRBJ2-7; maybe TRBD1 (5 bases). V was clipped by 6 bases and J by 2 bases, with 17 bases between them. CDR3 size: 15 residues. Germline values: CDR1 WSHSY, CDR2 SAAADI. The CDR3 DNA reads TGCGCCAGCAGAAAATCGACAGATTCCACCTACGAGCAGTACTTC. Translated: CASRKSTDSTYEQYF.

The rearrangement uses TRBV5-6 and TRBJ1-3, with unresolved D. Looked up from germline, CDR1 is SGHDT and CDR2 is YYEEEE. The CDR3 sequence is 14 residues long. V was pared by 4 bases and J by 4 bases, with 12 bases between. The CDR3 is CASSGLNMGNTIYF. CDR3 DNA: TGTGCCAGCAGCGGGCTGAACATGGGAAACACCATATATTTT. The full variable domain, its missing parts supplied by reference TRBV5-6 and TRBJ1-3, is DAGVTQSPTHLIKTRGQQVTLRCSPKSGHDTVSWYQQALGQGPQFIFQYYEEEERQRGNFPDRFSGHQFPNYSSELNVNALLLGDSALYLCASSGLNMGNTIYFGEGSWLTVV.

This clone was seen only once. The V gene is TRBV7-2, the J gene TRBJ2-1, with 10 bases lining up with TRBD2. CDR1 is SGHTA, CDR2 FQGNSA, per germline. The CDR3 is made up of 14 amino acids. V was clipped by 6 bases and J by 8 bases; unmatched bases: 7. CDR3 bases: TGTGCCAGCAGGCCTAGCGGGAGTAACGATGAGCAGTTCTTC. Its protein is CASRPSGSNDEQFF.

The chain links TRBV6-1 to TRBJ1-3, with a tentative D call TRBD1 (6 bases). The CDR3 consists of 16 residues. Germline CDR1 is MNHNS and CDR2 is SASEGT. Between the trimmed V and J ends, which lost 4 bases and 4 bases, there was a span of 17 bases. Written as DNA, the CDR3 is TGTGCCAGCAGTGTCCACAGACAGGTCAAGGGAAACACCATATATTTT. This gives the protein CASSVHRQVKGNTIYF.

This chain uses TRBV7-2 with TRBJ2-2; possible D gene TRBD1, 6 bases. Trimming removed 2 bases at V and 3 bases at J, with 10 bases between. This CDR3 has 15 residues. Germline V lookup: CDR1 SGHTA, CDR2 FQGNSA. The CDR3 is CASSLRQGHTGELFF. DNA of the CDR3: TGTGCCAGCAGCTTAAGGCAGGGGCACACCGGGGAGCTGTTTTTT.

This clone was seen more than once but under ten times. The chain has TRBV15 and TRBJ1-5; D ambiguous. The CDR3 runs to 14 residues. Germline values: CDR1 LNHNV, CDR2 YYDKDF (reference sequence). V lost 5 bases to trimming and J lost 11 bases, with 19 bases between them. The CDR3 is CATSARVDDSTQHF. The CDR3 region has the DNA TGTGCCACCAGCGCCCGCGTTGACGACTCGACCCAGCATTTT.

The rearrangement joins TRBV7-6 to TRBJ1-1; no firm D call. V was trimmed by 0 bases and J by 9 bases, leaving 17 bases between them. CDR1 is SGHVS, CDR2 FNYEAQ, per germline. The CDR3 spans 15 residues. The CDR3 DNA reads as TGTGCCAGCAGCTTAGCGCCTCCCCGGAGGGTGAAAGCTTTCTTT. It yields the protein CASSLAPPRRVKAFF.

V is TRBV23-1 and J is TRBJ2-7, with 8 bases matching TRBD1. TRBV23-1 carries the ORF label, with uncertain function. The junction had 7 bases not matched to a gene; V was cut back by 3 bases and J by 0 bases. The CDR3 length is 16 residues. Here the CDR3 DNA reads TGCGCCAGCAGTCATGCGGACAGGGTGGACTCCTACGAGCAGTACTTC. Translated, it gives CASSHADRVDSYEQYF.

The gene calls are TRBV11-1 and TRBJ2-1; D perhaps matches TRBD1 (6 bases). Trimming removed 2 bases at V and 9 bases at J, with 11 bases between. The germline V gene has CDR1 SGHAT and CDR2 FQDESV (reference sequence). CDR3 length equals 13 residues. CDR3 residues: CASSLSGAGEQFF. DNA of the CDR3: TGTGCCAGCAGCTTATCAGGGGCTGGTGAGCAGTTCTTC.

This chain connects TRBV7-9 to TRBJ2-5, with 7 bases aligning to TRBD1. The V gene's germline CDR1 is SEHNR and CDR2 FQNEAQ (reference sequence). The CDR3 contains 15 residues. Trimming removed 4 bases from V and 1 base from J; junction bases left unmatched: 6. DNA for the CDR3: TGTGCCAGCAGCTGGCGACAGGGCCGCCAAGAGACCCAGTACTTC. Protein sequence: CASSWRQGRQETQYF.

CDR3 DNA: TGTGCCAGCAGTTCGGGGGACTATCGGGACGGGGAGCTGTTTTTT. Translating gives CASSSGDYRDGELFF. The rearrangement links TRBV11-3 to TRBJ2-2; TRBD2 matches 7 bases. CDR1 and CDR2 from the germline V gene are SGHNT and YENEEA. J was trimmed by 7 bases and V by 6 bases; bases with no gene match: 11. The CDR3 loop spans 15 amino acids.

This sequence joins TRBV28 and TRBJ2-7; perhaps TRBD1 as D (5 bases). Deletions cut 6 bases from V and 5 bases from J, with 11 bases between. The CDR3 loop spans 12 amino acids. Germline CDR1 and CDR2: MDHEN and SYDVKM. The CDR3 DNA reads TGTGCCAGCAGAGAAGGGGCAGACGAGCAGTACTTC. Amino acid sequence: CASREGADEQYF.

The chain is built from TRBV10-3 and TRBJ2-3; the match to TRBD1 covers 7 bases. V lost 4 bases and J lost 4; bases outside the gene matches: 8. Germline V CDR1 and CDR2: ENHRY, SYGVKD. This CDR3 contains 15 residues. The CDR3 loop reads CAISGSPGGADTQYF. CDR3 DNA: TGTGCCATCAGTGGTTCCCCAGGGGGTGCAGATACGCAGTATTTT.

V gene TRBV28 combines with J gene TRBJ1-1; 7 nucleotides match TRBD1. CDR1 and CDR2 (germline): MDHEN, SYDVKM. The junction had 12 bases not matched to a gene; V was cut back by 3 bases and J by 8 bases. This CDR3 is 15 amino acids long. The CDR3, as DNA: TGTGCCAGCAGTTTTTCAAACAGGGGAAGAGGGGAAGCTTTCTTT. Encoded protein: CASSFSNRGRGEAFF.

CDR3: CASSGTSGTSYEQYF. The DNA of the CDR3 is TGTGCCAGTAGTGGAACTAGCGGGACCTCCTACGAGCAGTACTTC. The rearrangement links TRBV19 to TRBJ2-7; the match to TRBD2 covers 10 bases. The CDR3 totals 15 residues. Germline values: CDR1 LNHDA, CDR2 SQIVND (reference sequence). V lost 5 bases and J lost 0; bases outside the gene matches: 4.

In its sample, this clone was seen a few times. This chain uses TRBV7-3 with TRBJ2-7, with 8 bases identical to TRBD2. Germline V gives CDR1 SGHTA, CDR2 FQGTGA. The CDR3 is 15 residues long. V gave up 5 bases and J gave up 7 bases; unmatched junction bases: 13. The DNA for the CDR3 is TGTGCCAGCAGCAGAATCGGGGGGGCACCCGTAGAGCAGTACTTC. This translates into CASSRIGGAPVEQYF.

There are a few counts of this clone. The CDR3 DNA reads as TGTGCCAGCAGGGACACAGGGGGCGCCCAGCATTTT. It yields the protein CASRDTGGAQHF. The chain carries TRBV6-1 and TRBJ1-5; 9 nucleotides line up with TRBD1. Per germline, CDR1 MNHNS and CDR2 SASEGT. This CDR3 contains 12 residues. The junction had 5 bases not matched to a gene; V was cut back by 6 bases and J by 11 bases.

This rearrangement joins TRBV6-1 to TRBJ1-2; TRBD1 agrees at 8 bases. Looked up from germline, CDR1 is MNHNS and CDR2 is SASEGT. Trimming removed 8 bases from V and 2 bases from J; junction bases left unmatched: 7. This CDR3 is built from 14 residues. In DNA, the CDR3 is TGTGCCAGCTACGACAGGGGAAAGAACTATGGCTACACCTTC. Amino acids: CASYDRGKNYGYTF.